The sequence of this T cell receptor (beta chain) was determined in a study of T cell responses to AZD1222 COVID-19 vaccine. Points from the study as a whole: Spike regions recognized by vaccine-associated CD4 TCRs spanned the protein, led by 160-218 and 743-854. Donors were largely white British and mainly female; clonal diversity was possibly underestimated. Repertoires in all cases were sampled only once the peak T cell response had passed.

Method: immunoSEQ multiplex PCR; TCRdb's copy keeps in-frame clones and lacks some. The table lists 250,000 to 300,000 clones, around 93% of them singletons. Timing groups of about 4 and about 12 weeks for second doses were pooled. This clone appeared a few times. What it binds is not known. The CDR3 is 13 residues long. V gave up 4 bases and J gave up 7 bases, with 12 bases separating them. Germline loops: CDR1 MGHRA, CDR2 YSYEKL. V and J are TRBV4-1 and TRBJ2-3, with no clear D. The starting material was peripheral blood, obtained 28 days after the second AZD1222 dose. The TCR sequence derives from an adult who received the AZD1222 COVID-19 vaccine. The CDR3 is CASSPPGRNTQYF. In DNA form, the CDR3 reads TGCGCCAGCAGCCCACCCGGACGGAATACGCAGTATTTT.